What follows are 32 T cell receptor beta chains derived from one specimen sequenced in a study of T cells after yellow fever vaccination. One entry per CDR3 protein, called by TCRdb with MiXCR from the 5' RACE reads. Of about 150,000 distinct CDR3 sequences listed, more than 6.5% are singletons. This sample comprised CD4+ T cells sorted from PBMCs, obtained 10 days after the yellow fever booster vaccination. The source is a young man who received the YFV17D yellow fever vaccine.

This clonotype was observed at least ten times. CDR3 sequence (DNA): TGTGCCAGCAGCTACGACGTAGGAACAGATACGCAGTATTTT. Its translation: CASSYDVGTDTQYF. V and J are TRBV14 and TRBJ2-3; D gene uncertain. V gave up 5 bases and J gave up 3 bases, with 12 bases separating them. There are 14 residues in the CDR3. Germline CDR1 reads SGHDN; CDR2 reads FVKESK.

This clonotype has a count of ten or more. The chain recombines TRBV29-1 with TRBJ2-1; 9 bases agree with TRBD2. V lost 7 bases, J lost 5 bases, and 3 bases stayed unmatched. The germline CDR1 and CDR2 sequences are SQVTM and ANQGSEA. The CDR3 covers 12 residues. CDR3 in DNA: TGCAGCGGGACTAGCGTAAACAATGAGCAGTTCTTC. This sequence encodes CSGTSVNNEQFF.

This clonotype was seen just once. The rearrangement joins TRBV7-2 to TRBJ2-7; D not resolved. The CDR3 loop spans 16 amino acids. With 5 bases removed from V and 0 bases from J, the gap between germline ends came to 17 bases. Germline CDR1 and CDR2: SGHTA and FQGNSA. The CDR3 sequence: CASSLLPSAASYEQYF. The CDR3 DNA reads TGTGCCAGCAGCCTCCTGCCTAGTGCGGCCTCCTACGAGCAGTACTTC.

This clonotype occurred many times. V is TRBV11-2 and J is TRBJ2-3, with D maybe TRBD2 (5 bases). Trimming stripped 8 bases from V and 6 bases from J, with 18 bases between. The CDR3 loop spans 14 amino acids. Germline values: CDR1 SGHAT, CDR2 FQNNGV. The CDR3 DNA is TGTGCCAGCGGACGTTATATAGCGTGGGATACGCAGTATTTT. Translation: CASGRYIAWDTQYF.

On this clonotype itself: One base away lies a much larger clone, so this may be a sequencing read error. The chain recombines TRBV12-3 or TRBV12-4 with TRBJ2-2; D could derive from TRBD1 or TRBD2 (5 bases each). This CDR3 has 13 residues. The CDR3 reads CASTRQTDGVLFF. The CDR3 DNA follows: TGTGCCAGCACCCGACAGACCGACGGGGTGCTGTTTTTT.

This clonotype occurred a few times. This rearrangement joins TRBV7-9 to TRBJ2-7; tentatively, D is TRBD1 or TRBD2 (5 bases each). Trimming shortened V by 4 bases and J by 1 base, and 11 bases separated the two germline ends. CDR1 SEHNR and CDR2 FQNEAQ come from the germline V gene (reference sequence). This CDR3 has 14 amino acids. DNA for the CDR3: TGTGCCAGCAGCTGGGGACGGGGATCCTACGAGCAGTACTTC. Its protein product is CASSWGRGSYEQYF.

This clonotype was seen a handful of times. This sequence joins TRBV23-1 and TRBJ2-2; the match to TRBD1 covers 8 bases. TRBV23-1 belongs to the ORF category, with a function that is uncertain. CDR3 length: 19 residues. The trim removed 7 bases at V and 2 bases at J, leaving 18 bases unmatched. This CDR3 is CASTSIVIRDRRNTGELFF. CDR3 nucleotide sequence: TGCGCCAGCACCTCGATAGTGATAAGGGACAGGAGAAACACCGGGGAGCTGTTTTTT.

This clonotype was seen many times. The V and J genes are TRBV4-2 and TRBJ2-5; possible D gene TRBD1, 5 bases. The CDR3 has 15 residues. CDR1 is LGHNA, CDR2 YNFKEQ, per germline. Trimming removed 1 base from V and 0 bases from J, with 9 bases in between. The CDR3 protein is CASSQVAGNQETQYF. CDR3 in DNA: TGTGCCAGCAGCCAAGTCGCAGGGAACCAAGAGACCCAGTACTTC.

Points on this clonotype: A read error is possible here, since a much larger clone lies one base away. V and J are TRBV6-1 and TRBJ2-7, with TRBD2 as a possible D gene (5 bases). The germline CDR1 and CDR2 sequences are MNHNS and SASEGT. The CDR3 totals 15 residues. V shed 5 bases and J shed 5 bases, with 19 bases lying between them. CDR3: CASSRVVGVFHEQYF. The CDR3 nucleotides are TGTGCCAGCAGTAGAGTAGTGGGAGTGTTCCACGAGCAGTACTTC.

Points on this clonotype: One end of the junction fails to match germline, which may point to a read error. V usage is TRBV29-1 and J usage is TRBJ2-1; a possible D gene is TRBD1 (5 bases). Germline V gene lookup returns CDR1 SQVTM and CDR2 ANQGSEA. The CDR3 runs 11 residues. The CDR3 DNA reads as TGCAGCGGAACAGGCTACTATGAGCAGTTCTTC. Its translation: CSGTGYYEQFF.

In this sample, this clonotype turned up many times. CDR3 sequence reads: CSARGPDEQFF. The CDR3 DNA is TGCAGTGCTAGGGGTCCGGATGAGCAGTTCTTC. V usage is TRBV20-1 and J usage is TRBJ2-1; D not certain. Germline values: CDR1 DFQATT, CDR2 SNEGSKA (reference sequence). The ends were cut back, 3 bases at V and 8 bases at J, with 8 bases in the middle. The CDR3 sequence is 11 residues long.

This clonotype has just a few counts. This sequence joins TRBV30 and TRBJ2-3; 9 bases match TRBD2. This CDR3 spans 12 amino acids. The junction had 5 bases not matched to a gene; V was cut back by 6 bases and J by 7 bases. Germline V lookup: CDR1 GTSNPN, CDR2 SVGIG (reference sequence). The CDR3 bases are TGTGCCTGCAGGGCTAGCGGGAATACGCAGTATTTT. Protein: CACRASGNTQYF.

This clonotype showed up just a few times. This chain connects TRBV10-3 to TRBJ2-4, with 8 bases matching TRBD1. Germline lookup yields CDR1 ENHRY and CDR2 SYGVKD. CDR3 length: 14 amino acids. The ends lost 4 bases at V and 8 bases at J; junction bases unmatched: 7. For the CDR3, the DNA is TGTGCCATCAGTGCCGGACAGGGTACGGACATTCAGTACTTC. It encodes CAISAGQGTDIQYF.

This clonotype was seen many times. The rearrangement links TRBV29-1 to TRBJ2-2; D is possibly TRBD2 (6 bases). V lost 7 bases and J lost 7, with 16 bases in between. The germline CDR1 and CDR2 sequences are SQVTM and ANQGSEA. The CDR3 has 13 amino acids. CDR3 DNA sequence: TGCAGCGCCGGGACTTTCGGCGTCGGGGAGCTGTTTTTT. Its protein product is CSAGTFGVGELFF.

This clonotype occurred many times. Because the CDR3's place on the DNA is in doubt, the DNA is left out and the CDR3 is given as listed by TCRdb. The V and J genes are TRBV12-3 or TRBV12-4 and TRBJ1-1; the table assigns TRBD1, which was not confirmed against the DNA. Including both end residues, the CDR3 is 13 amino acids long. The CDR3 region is CASSFGAGAEAFF.

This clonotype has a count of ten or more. CDR3 amino acids: CASRGDRAAGANVLTF. DNA for the CDR3: TGTGCCAGCAGGGGTGACAGGGCTGCTGGGGCCAACGTCCTGACTTTC. The V call is TRBV6-2 or TRBV6-3, the J call TRBJ2-6, with 7 bases matching TRBD1. This CDR3 is 16 amino acids long. J was trimmed by 2 bases and V by 6 bases; bases with no gene match: 7. CDR1 is MNHEY and CDR2 is SVGEGT in the germline V gene.

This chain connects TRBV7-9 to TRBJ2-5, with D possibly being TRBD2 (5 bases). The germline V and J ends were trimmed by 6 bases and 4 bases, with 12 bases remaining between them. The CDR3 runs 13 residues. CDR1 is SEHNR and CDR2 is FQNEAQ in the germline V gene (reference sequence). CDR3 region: CASRRGFGETQYF. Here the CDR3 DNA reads TGTGCCAGCAGGAGAGGGTTCGGAGAGACCCAGTACTTC.

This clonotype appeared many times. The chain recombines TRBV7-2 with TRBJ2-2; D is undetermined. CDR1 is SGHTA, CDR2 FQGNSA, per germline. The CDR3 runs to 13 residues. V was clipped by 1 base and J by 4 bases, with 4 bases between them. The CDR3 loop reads CASSLGGTGELFF. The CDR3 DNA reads TGTGCCAGCAGCTTAGGGGGCACCGGGGAGCTGTTTTTT.

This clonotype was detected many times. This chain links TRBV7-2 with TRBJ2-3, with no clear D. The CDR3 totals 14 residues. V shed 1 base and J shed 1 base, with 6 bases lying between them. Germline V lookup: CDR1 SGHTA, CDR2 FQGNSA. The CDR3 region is CASSLGVGTDTQYF. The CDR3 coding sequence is TGTGCCAGCAGCTTAGGTGTGGGCACAGATACGCAGTATTTT.

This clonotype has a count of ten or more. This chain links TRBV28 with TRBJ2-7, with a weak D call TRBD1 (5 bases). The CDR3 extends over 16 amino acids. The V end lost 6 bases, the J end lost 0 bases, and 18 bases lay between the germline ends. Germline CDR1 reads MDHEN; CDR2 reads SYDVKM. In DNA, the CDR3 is TGTGCCAGCAGCCCCCAGATAGGGGCCGACTCCTACGAGCAGTACTTC. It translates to CASSPQIGADSYEQYF.

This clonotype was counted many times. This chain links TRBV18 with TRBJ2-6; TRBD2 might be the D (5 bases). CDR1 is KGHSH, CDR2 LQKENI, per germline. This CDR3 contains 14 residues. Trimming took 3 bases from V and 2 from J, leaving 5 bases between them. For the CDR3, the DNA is TGTGCCAGCTCACCCGGGACTGGGGCCAACGTCCTGACTTTC. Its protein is CASSPGTGANVLTF.

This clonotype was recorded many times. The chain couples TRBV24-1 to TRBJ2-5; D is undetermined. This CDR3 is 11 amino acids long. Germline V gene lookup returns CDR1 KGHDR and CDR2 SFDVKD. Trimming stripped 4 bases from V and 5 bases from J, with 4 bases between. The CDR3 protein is CATSEYETQYF. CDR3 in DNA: TGTGCCACCAGTGAATACGAGACCCAGTACTTC.

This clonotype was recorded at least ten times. CDR3 in DNA: TGCAGCGTTGAAGATTTCGACCGGGTCGGGTTCACCTTC. It codes for CSVEDFDRVGFTF. This chain joins TRBV29-1 and TRBJ1-2; unclear D gene. The CDR3 has 13 amino acids. Germline loops: CDR1 SQVTM, CDR2 ANQGSEA. The V and J ends lost 0 bases and 13 bases respectively, with 18 bases between them.

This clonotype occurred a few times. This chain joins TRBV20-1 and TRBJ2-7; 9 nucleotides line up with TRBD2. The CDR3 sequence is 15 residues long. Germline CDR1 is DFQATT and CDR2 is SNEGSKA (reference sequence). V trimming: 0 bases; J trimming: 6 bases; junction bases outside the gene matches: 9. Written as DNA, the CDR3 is TGCAGTGCTAGAGATTGGATAGCGGGGGCTCGCGAGCAGTACTTC. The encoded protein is CSARDWIAGAREQYF.

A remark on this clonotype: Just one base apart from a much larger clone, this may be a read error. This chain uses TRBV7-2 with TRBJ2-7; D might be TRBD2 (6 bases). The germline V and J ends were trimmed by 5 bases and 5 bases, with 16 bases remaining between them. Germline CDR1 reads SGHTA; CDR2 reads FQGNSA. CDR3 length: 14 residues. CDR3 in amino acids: CASSVTGTSHEQYF. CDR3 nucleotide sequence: TGTGCCAGCAGCGTGACCGGGACTTCTCACGAGCAGTACTTC.

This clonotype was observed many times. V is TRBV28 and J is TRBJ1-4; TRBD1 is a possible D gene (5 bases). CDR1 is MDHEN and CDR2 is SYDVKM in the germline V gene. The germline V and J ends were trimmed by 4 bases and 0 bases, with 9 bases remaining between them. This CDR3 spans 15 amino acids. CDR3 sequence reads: CASSYGGTTNEKLFF. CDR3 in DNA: TGTGCCAGCAGTTATGGGGGAACAACTAATGAAAAACTGTTTTTT. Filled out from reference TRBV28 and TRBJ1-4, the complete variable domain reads DVKVTQSSRYLVKRTGEKVFLECVQDMDHENMFWYRQDPGLGLRLIYFSYDVKMKEKGDIPEGYSVSREKKERFSLILESASTNQTSMYLCASSYGGTTNEKLFFGSGTQLSVL.

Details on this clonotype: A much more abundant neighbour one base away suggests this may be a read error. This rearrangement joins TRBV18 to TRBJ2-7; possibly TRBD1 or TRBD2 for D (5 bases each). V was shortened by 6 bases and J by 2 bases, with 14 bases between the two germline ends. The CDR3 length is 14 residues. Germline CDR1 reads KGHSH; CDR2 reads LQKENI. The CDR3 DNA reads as TGTGCCAGCTCTCGGGGCAGGGTTCCCTACGAGCAGTACTTC. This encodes CASSRGRVPYEQYF.

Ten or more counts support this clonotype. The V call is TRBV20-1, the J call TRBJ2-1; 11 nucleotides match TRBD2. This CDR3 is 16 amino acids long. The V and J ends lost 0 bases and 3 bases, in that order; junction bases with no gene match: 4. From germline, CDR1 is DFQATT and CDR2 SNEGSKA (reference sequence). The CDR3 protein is CSARDRTSGHYNEQFF. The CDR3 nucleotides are TGCAGTGCTAGAGATCGGACTAGCGGGCACTACAATGAGCAGTTCTTC.

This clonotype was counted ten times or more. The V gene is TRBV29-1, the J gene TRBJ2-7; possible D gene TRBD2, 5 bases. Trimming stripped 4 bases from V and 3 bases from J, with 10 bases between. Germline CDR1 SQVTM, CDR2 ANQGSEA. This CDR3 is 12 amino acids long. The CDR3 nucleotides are TGCAGCGTTGGAGGACGGGACTACGAGCAGTACTTC. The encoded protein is CSVGGRDYEQYF.

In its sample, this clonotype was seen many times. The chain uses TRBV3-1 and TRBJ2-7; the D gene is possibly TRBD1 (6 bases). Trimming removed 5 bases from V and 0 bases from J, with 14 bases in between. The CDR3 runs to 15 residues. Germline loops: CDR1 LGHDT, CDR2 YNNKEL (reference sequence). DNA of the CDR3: TGTGCCAGCAGCTTACCAGGGGTAAGCTCCTACGAGCAGTACTTC. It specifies CASSLPGVSSYEQYF.

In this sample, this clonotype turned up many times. The CDR3 DNA is TGTGCCAGCAGCCGCGCTAGCGGGGAGAAATCCTACGAGCAGTACTTC. Residues: CASSRASGEKSYEQYF. This chain links TRBV4-2 with TRBJ2-7; 9 nucleotides align to TRBD2. There are 16 residues in the CDR3. V lost 4 bases, J lost 1 base, and 8 bases stayed unmatched. The germline gives CDR1 LGHNA, CDR2 YNFKEQ.

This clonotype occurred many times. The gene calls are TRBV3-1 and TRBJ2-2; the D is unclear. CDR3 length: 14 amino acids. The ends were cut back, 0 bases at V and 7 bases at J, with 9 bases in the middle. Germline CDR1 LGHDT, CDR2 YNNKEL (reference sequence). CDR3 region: CASSQDRPDGELFF. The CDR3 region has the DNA TGTGCCAGCAGCCAAGATCGTCCGGACGGGGAGCTGTTTTTT.